One sample yielded the 29 T cell receptor beta chains listed below, sequenced in a study of response to subunit inactivated influenza vaccine. MiXCR, applied by TCRdb to the RT-PCR reads, yields one record per CDR3 protein. The sample lists about 500,000 distinct CDR3 sequences; over 10% were seen once. Sequences were derived from PBMCs from blood, sampled more than 35 days after vaccination. The receptors shown here come from a man aged 50-59 years who received an inactivated influenza vaccine.

This clonotype was seen ten or more times. This chain joins TRBV10-3 and TRBJ2-7, with 7 bases matching TRBD1. CDR3 length: 12 residues. Germline V gene lookup returns CDR1 ENHRY and CDR2 SYGVKD. V was clipped by 2 bases and J by 5 bases; unmatched bases: 0. The CDR3 loop reads CAISETGDEQYF. CDR3 coding DNA: TGTGCCATCAGTGAGACAGGGGACGAGCAGTACTTC.

This clonotype was counted a single time. The V and J genes are TRBV6-2 or TRBV6-3 and TRBJ1-4, with TRBD1 as a possible D gene (5 bases). The CDR3 contains 16 residues. The germline V gene encodes CDR1 MNHEY and CDR2 SVGEGT. V lost 6 bases and J 0 bases, leaving 14 bases between the germline ends. CDR3 bases: TGTGCCAGCAGGCGAGCCGGGACGACAACTAATGAAAAACTGTTTTTT. Its translation: CASRRAGTTTNEKLFF.

The V and J genes are TRBV27 and TRBJ2-1; weak D call: TRBD2 (7 bases). Germline loops: CDR1 MNHEY, CDR2 SMNVEV (reference sequence). V was clipped by 6 bases and J by 9 bases, with 24 bases between them. The CDR3 contains 16 residues. This chain's CDR3 is CASSHLIRGGRGEQFF. In nucleotides, the CDR3 is TGTGCCAGCAGCCACCTCATACGCGGGGGCCGGGGTGAGCAGTTCTTC.

This clonotype has more than one count but fewer than ten. This chain uses TRBV12-3 or TRBV12-4 with TRBJ1-1; D may be TRBD1 (5 bases). CDR3 length: 17 residues. Deletions cut 5 bases from V and 1 base from J, with 20 bases between. The CDR3 loop reads CASSRGTGTWGNTEAFF. The CDR3 DNA follows: TGTGCCAGCAGTCGAGGGACCGGGACTTGGGGGAACACTGAAGCTTTCTTT.

This chain connects TRBV3-1 to TRBJ2-5, with TRBD2 identical over 10 bases. This CDR3 is 16 amino acids long. Germline CDR1 and CDR2: LGHDT and YNNKEL (reference sequence). V shed 1 base and J 5 bases; nucleotides not matched to a gene: 7. The CDR3 sequence is CASSQVKREGFETQYF. The CDR3 coding sequence is TGTGCCAGCAGCCAAGTGAAGCGGGAGGGCTTTGAGACCCAGTACTTC.

This clonotype was counted a few times. V usage is TRBV4-2 and J usage is TRBJ2-2; no clear D gene. Germline assignment: CDR1 LGHNA and CDR2 YNFKEQ. The length of the CDR3 is 14 residues. The germline V and J ends were trimmed by 3 bases and 7 bases, with 12 bases remaining between them. CDR3 nucleotides: TGTGCCAGCAGCCAGCCTAATTCTGACGGGGAGCTGTTTTTT. As protein: CASSQPNSDGELFF.

The genes are TRBV5-1 and TRBJ2-7; a possible D gene is TRBD1 (6 bases). Trimming removed 3 bases at V and 4 bases at J, with 14 bases between. This CDR3 comprises 14 residues. Germline assignment: CDR1 SGHRS and CDR2 YFSETQ. CDR3 sequence reads: CASSSRGTTYEQYF. The CDR3 nucleotides read TGCGCCAGCAGCTCGAGGGGGACAACTTACGAGCAGTACTTC.

This clonotype was detected only a few times. The chain recombines TRBV4-3 with TRBJ1-1, with D possibly TRBD1 on 6 matching bases. The CDR3 is made up of 16 amino acids. Trimming pared 1 base from V and 4 bases from J, leaving 16 bases between. Germline V CDR1 and CDR2: LGHNA, YSLEER. The CDR3 loop is CASSQGIGTPGTEAFF. The DNA of the CDR3 is TGCGCCAGCAGCCAAGGGATCGGGACACCAGGCACTGAAGCTTTCTTT.

The sample holds a few counts of this clonotype. V and J are TRBV6-2 or TRBV6-3 and TRBJ2-2; a weak D match, TRBD1 (5 bases). This CDR3 comprises 16 residues. V was trimmed by 2 bases and J by 3 bases, leaving 13 bases between them. Germline CDR1 reads MNHEY; CDR2 reads SVGEGT. CDR3 amino acids: CASSYGVGVHTGELFF. CDR3 bases: TGTGCCAGCAGTTACGGGGTAGGGGTGCACACCGGGGAGCTGTTTTTT.

The chain carries TRBV6-1 and TRBJ1-3; unclear D gene. Germline CDR1 MNHNS, CDR2 SASEGT. Trimming left V 6 bases short and J 0 bases short, with 12 bases between. This CDR3 spans 15 amino acids. The CDR3 nucleotides read TGTGCCAGCAGCCCCGGGGTATTCTCTGGAAACACCATATATTTT. It is translated as CASSPGVFSGNTIYF.

This clonotype was recorded at least ten times. The rearrangement links TRBV4-1 to TRBJ2-1, with TRBD2 identical over 11 bases. The CDR3 sequence is 15 residues long. J gave up 8 bases and V 0 bases, and 3 bases lay outside the gene matches. Germline loops: CDR1 MGHRA, CDR2 YSYEKL. CDR3 nucleotides: TGCGCCAGCAGCCAAGAGGTAGCGGGGGGGCATGAGCAGTTCTTC. It codes for CASSQEVAGGHEQFF.

This clonotype was seen only a few times. The chain employs TRBV11-2 and TRBJ2-1; TRBD2 aligns across 10 bases. Trimming at V came to 2 bases and at J to 4 bases, leaving 8 bases not matched to a gene. The CDR3 runs 17 residues. Germline assignment: CDR1 SGHAT and CDR2 FQNNGV. For the CDR3, the DNA is TGTGCCAGCAGCTTACGACCTAGCGGGGGACCTTACAATGAGCAGTTCTTC. It specifies CASSLRPSGGPYNEQFF.

This clonotype has only a few counts. Germline and junction disagree at one end, which may indicate a read error. The chain recombines TRBV2 with TRBJ2-5; perhaps TRBD1 as D (5 bases). Germline V lookup: CDR1 SNHLY, CDR2 FYNNEI. The CDR3 is made up of 14 amino acids. The CDR3 nucleotides are TGTGCTAGCAGTGAATTAAGGGGAAAAGAGACCCAGTACTTC. It codes for CASSELRGKETQYF.

In this sample, this clonotype turned up many times. The V call is TRBV24-1, the J call TRBJ2-3; D is tentatively TRBD1 or TRBD2 (5 bases each). This CDR3 has 16 amino acids. Germline V lookup: CDR1 KGHDR, CDR2 SFDVKD. V was cut by 1 base and J by 2 bases, with 12 bases left in between. CDR3 residues: CATSDLDGADTDTQYF. The CDR3, as DNA: TGTGCCACCAGTGATTTAGACGGGGCCGACACAGATACGCAGTATTTT.

This clonotype was recorded many times. The chain joins TRBV12-3 or TRBV12-4 to TRBJ2-2, with 7 nucleotides matching TRBD1. This CDR3 spans 14 amino acids. The V and J ends lost 6 bases and 7 bases, in that order; junction bases with no gene match: 8. CDR3 sequence: CASRSGTEGGELFF. In nucleotides, the CDR3 is TGTGCCAGCAGGTCCGGGACAGAAGGCGGGGAGCTGTTTTTT.

The CDR3 protein is CASSEGRGAANEKLFF. CDR3 bases: TGTGCCAGCAGTGAAGGGCGGGGGGCAGCTAATGAAAAACTGTTTTTT. The chain carries TRBV25-1 and TRBJ1-4; a possible D gene is TRBD1 (6 bases). Deletions cut 2 bases from V and 3 bases from J, with 13 bases between. The CDR3 consists of 16 residues. Germline loops: CDR1 MGHDK, CDR2 SYGVNS.

This chain connects TRBV3-1 to TRBJ1-2; possibly TRBD1 for D (6 bases). The CDR3 covers 14 residues. Germline CDR1 is LGHDT and CDR2 is YNNKEL (reference sequence). V was clipped by 5 bases and J by 5 bases, with 15 bases between them. CDR3 sequence: CASSSPGHGYGYTF. The CDR3 bases are TGTGCCAGCAGCTCACCGGGACATGGATATGGCTACACCTTC.

This clonotype was counted at least ten times. The V and J genes are TRBV6-1 and TRBJ2-7; 9 positions agree with TRBD1. Germline V gene sequence: CDR1 MNHNS, CDR2 SASEGT. The CDR3 runs 15 residues. V lost 6 bases, J lost 0 bases, and 6 bases stayed unmatched. CDR3 sequence (DNA): TGTGCCAGCAGAGATCCGGGACAGGGCTCCTACGAGCAGTACTTC. Amino acid sequence: CASRDPGQGSYEQYF.

The chain is built from TRBV27 and TRBJ2-3, with 7 bases matching TRBD2. The CDR3 spans 15 residues. V was pared by 5 bases and J by 3 bases, with 8 bases of the junction left unmatched. From germline, CDR1 is MNHEY and CDR2 SMNVEV (reference sequence). The chain's CDR3 is CASSAPGLTTDTQYF. CDR3 DNA sequence: TGTGCCAGCAGTGCACCGGGACTAACGACAGATACGCAGTATTTT.

This clonotype was seen only a few times. J is TRBJ2-5 and V is TRBV25-1; D may be TRBD1 (6 bases). The V gene lost 4 bases and the J gene lost 2 bases, with 11 bases spanning the gap. The germline gives CDR1 MGHDK, CDR2 SYGVNS. The CDR3 has 14 amino acids. The CDR3 sequence is CASSADSIQETQYF. The CDR3 nucleotides are TGTGCCAGCAGTGCGGACAGCATTCAAGAGACCCAGTACTTC.

J is TRBJ1-1 and V is TRBV11-2; D not certain. The germline V gene encodes CDR1 SGHAT and CDR2 FQNNGV. Trimming removed 5 bases at V and 7 bases at J, with 11 bases between. The CDR3 has 12 residues. CDR3 protein: CASSRTRNEAFF. The CDR3 DNA is TGTGCCAGCAGCCGTACACGAAATGAAGCTTTCTTT.

There are a few counts of this clonotype. The chain recombines TRBV5-1 with TRBJ2-3; 8 bases are a match to TRBD1. Germline CDR1 SGHRS, CDR2 YFSETQ. The CDR3 covers 16 residues. The ends lost 4 bases at V and 3 bases at J; junction bases unmatched: 10. CDR3 sequence (DNA): TGCGCCAGCAGCCGTGGACAGGGCCTTACGACAGATACGCAGTATTTT. Translated, it gives CASSRGQGLTTDTQYF.

The chain employs TRBV12-3 or TRBV12-4 and TRBJ2-3, with TRBD1 identical over 11 bases. V lost 4 bases to trimming and J lost 1 base; unmatched junction nucleotides: 7. The length of the CDR3 is 17 residues. In DNA, the CDR3 is TGTGCCAGCAGTTCCGGGACAGGGGGTCGAGGCACAGATACGCAGTATTTT. Its translation: CASSSGTGGRGTDTQYF.

The chain has TRBV29-1 and TRBJ2-1, with 8 bases identical to TRBD2. This CDR3 spans 14 amino acids. V was clipped by 6 bases and J by 8 bases; unmatched bases: 12. Germline values: CDR1 SQVTM, CDR2 ANQGSEA. CDR3 loop: CSVAGGASFYEQFF. In DNA form, the CDR3 reads TGCAGCGTCGCCGGGGGGGCTAGTTTCTATGAGCAGTTCTTC.

This clonotype was observed many times. This chain connects TRBV4-3 to TRBJ2-6, with D tentatively TRBD1 (6 bases). From germline, CDR1 is LGHNA and CDR2 YSLEER. The CDR3 loop spans 16 amino acids. V was clipped by 6 bases and J by 0 bases, with 12 bases between them. CDR3 sequence: CASSRWGPSGANVLTF. The CDR3 DNA sequence: TGCGCCAGCAGTCGGTGGGGGCCCTCTGGGGCCAACGTCCTGACTTTC.

V usage is TRBV20-1 and J usage is TRBJ2-1; perhaps TRBD2 as D (7 bases). Trimming removed 3 bases from V and 9 bases from J, with 18 bases in between. Germline V gene data show CDR1 as DFQATT and CDR2 as SNEGSKA (reference sequence). The CDR3 runs to 14 residues. CDR3 amino acids: CSASSKGGMGEQFF. CDR3 nucleotides: TGCAGTGCTAGTTCGAAGGGGGGGATGGGTGAGCAGTTCTTC.

The chain uses TRBV10-3 and TRBJ2-3; D may be TRBD1 (6 bases). The CDR3 extends over 15 amino acids. The V end lost 2 bases, the J end lost 3 bases, and 12 bases lay between the germline ends. Germline CDR1 and CDR2: ENHRY and SYGVKD. The CDR3 sequence: CAISERAGATDTQYF. The CDR3 DNA follows: TGTGCCATCAGTGAGAGGGCAGGGGCTACAGATACGCAGTATTTT.

As concerns this clonotype: At one end the junction does not follow the germline gene, possibly because of a read error. The V and J genes are TRBV5-6 and TRBJ2-7; D gene uncertain. CDR1 and CDR2 from the germline V gene are SGHDT and YYEEEE. There are 13 residues in the CDR3. The CDR3 sequence: CARSSWLIYEQYF. The CDR3, as DNA: TGTGCCAGGAGCTCCTGGCTGATCTACGAGCAGTACTTC.

In the case of this clonotype: One junction end does not reproduce the germline sequence, and a read error may be involved. The rearrangement joins TRBV7-6 to TRBJ2-5, with D hard to call. The length of the CDR3 is 13 residues. Per the germline V gene, CDR1 is SGHVS and CDR2 is FNYEAQ. Here the CDR3 reads CASSPPNQETLYF. DNA for the CDR3: TGTGCCAGCAGCCCCCCCAACCAAGAGACCCTGTACTTC. The variable domain in full, with the rest retrieved from reference TRBV7-6 and TRBJ2-5, is GAGVSQSPRYKVTKRGQDVALRCDPISGHVSLYWYRQALGQGPEFLTYFNYEAQQDKSGLPNDRFSAERPEGSISTLTIQRTEQRDSAMYRCASSPPNQETLYFGPGTRLLVL.